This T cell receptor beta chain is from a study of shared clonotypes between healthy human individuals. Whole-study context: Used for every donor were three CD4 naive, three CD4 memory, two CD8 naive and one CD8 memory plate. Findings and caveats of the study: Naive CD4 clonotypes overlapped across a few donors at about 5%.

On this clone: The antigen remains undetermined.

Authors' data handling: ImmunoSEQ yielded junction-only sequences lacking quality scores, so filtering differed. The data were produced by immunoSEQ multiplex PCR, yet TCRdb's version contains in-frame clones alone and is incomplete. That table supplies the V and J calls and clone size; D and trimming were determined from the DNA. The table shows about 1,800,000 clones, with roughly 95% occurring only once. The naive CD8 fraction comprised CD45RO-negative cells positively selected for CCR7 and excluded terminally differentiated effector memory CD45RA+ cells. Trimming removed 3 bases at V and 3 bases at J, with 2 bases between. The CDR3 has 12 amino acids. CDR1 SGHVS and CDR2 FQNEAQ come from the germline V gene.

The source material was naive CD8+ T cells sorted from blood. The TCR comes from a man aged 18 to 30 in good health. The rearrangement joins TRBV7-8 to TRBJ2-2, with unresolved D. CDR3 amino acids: CASSFHTGELFF. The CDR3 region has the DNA TGTGCCAGCAGCTTCCACACCGGGGAGCTGTTTTTT.